Listed below are T cell receptor beta chains from one sample, sequenced in a study of T cell responses to AZD1222 COVID-19 vaccine. Generated by immunoSEQ multiplex PCR, the TCRdb table keeps only in-frame clones and is missing some. The sample has about 84,000 clones, roughly 85% seen once. The sequencing used peripheral blood, collected 28 days after the second AZD1222 dose. The source is an adult who received the AZD1222 COVID-19 vaccine. Both conserved end residues are part of each CDR3. The D gene is left open where the match is weak. Only part of the rows carry a size: once, few, many, or a class if the clone is expanded.

>-|TRBJ1-6|TRBV14|-
CASSLLGGNSPLHF
TGTGCCAGCAGCCTCCTCGGAGGCAATTCACCCCTCCACTTT
>-|TRBJ2-1|TRBV19|TRBD2
CASKNQGLAGGSNEQFF
TGTGCCAGTAAAAATCAGGGACTAGCGGGGGGGAGCAATGAGCAGTTCTTC
>-|TRBJ2-7|TRBV2|TRBD1
CASSEWTGEDEQYF
TGTGCCAGCAGTGAATGGACAGGGGAGGACGAGCAGTACTTC
>-|TRBJ1-6|TRBV7-9|-
CASSLGQGGLTPLHF
TGTGCCAGCAGCTTAGGGCAGGGTGGATTGACACCCCTCCACTTT
>-|TRBJ2-7|TRBV2|TRBD2
CASTSGGSYEQYF
TGTGCCAGCACCAGCGGGGGGTCCTACGAGCAGTACTTC
>-|TRBJ1-5|TRBV6-2/TRBV6-3|-
CASSYSPRDTWSNQPQHF
TGTGCCAGCAGTTACTCACCAAGGGACACCTGGTCAAATCAGCCCCAGCATTTT
>-|TRBJ2-2|TRBV2|TRBD1
CASRDRANTGELFF
TGTGCCAGTAGGGACAGGGCGAACACCGGGGAGCTGTTTTTT
>-|TRBJ2-2|TRBV9|TRBD1
CASSVGLGQGPLELFF
TGTGCCAGCAGCGTCGGATTAGGACAGGGCCCCTTAGAGCTGTTTTTT
>-|TRBJ1-3|TRBV7-2|-
CASSAQRGGSGNTIYF
TGTGCCAGCAGCGCCCAAAGGGGCGGCTCTGGAAACACCATATATTTT
>-|TRBJ2-7|TRBV6-1|-
CASSEPDRLKYEQYF
TGTGCCAGCAGTGAACCTGACAGGCTTAAGTACGAGCAGTACTTC
>once|TRBJ1-6|TRBV7-2|-
CASSLMGQGTSPLHF
TGTGCCAGCAGCTTAATGGGACAAGGGACTTCACCCCTCCACTTT
>-|TRBJ2-7|TRBV4-3|-
CASSQDRRTYEQYF
TGCGCCAGCAGCCAAGATCGAAGGACCTACGAGCAGTACTTC
>-|TRBJ2-2|TRBV9|TRBD2
CASSVTSAGAGELFF
TGTGCCAGCAGCGTCACTAGCGCGGGCGCCGGGGAGCTGTTTTTT
>-|TRBJ2-5|TRBV9|TRBD1
CASSTRQGRETQYF
TGTGCCAGCAGCACCCGACAGGGACGGGAGACCCAGTACTTC
>-|TRBJ2-2|TRBV29-1|-
CSGTVAGELFF
TGCAGCGGGACGGTTGCCGGGGAGCTGTTTTTT
>-|TRBJ2-7|TRBV6-5|TRBD1
CASKGDRGSYEQYF
TGTGCCAGCAAGGGGGACAGGGGATCCTACGAGCAGTACTTC
>-|TRBJ1-2|TRBV28|-
CASSSQGRGSNYGYTF
TGTGCCAGCAGTTCCCAGGGCAGGGGAAGTAACTATGGCTACACCTTC
>-|TRBJ1-6|TRBV7-2|-
CASSLGAGSYNSPLHF
TGTGCCAGCAGCCTCGGGGCCGGCTCCTATAATTCACCCCTCCACTTT
>-|TRBJ2-5|TRBV19|-
CASHQGDWETQYF
TGTGCCAGTCATCAGGGAGACTGGGAGACCCAGTACTTC
>-|TRBJ2-5|TRBV7-6|TRBD2
CASSFSGGVQETQYF
TGTGCCAGCAGCTTTAGCGGGGGGGTACAAGAGACCCAGTACTTC
>-|TRBJ1-5|TRBV9|-
CASSPGAEEGQPQHF
TGTGCCAGCAGCCCAGGGGCCGAGGAGGGCCAGCCCCAGCATTTT
>-|TRBJ2-3|TRBV15|TRBD2
CATSTRTSGGSTDTQYF
TGTGCCACCAGCACGAGGACTAGCGGGGGGAGCACAGATACGCAGTATTTT
>few|TRBJ2-7|TRBV6-2/TRBV6-3|-
CASSYGARFSYEQYF
TGTGCCAGCAGTTACGGAGCACGTTTCTCCTACGAGCAGTACTTC
>-|TRBJ1-2|TRBV10-3|TRBD1
CAISPQQGAQGYTF
TGTGCCATCAGCCCCCAACAGGGGGCGCAAGGCTACACCTTC
>-|TRBJ1-2|TRBV7-9|-
CASSYSFRGYTF
TGTGCCAGCAGCTATTCTTTTAGGGGCTACACCTTC
>few|TRBJ2-3|TRBV15|-
CATSRQMGTDTQYF
TGTGCCACCAGCAGACAGATGGGGACAGATACGCAGTATTTT
>-|TRBJ1-3|TRBV3-1/TRBV3-2|-
CASSLNRDTGNTIYF
TGTGCCAGCAGCTTAAACAGGGACACTGGAAACACCATATATTTT